These T cell receptor beta chains were read from a single sample in a study of blood T cell repertoires in COVID-19. Some clones are missing from TCRdb's copy, which holds only in-frame ones; the method was immunoSEQ multiplex PCR. The sample contains around 440,000 clones, around 88% of which appear only once. Sequenced: peripheral blood. The receptor set was obtained from a woman aged 45-60 years with COVID-19, enrolled during active disease. CDR3s include the opening cysteine and the closing phenylalanine or tryptophan. Fields, in order: D gene, V gene, J gene, clone size, CDR3 protein, CDR3 DNA. The D gene is left open where the match is weak. Size tells how often a clone was seen (once, few, many) or the class of an expanded clone, and some rows leave it out.

-,TRBV6-5,TRBJ2-4,-,CASRYSENIQYF,TGTGCCAGCAGGTATTCCGAAAACATTCAGTACTTC
-,TRBV18,TRBJ2-5,-,CASSPDDTAGTQYF,TGTGCCAGCTCACCCGATGACACTGCGGGGACCCAGTACTTC
-,TRBV2,TRBJ2-6,-,CASREFTGFSGANVLTF,TGTGCCAGCAGAGAATTTACAGGGTTTTCTGGGGCCAACGTCCTGACTTTC
-,TRBV5-5,TRBJ2-3,-,CASSLAAIGTDTQYF,TGTGCCAGCAGCCTCGCGGCGATTGGCACAGATACGCAGTATTTT
TRBD1,TRBV7-8,TRBJ1-1,-,CASSLGQGTEAFF,TGTGCCAGCAGCCTGGGACAGGGGACTGAAGCTTTCTTT
-,TRBV27,TRBJ2-7,-,CASSSTGLVSYEQYF,TGTGCCAGCAGTTCGACAGGTCTGGTCTCCTACGAGCAGTACTTC
TRBD1,TRBV19,TRBJ1-4,-,CASSLLTGLNEKLFF,TGTGCCAGTAGTCTCCTGACAGGGCTTAATGAAAAACTGTTTTTT
-,TRBV5-1,TRBJ1-2,-,CASSSPEGYGYTF,TGCGCCAGCAGCTCGCCGGAGGGCTATGGCTACACCTTC
TRBD2,TRBV7-6,TRBJ2-1,-,CASSLGRGRHNEQFF,TGTGCCAGCAGCTTGGGGCGGGGGAGGCACAATGAGCAGTTCTTC
-,TRBV11-2,TRBJ2-7,once,CASSLDGGLREQYF,TGTGCCAGCAGCTTAGATGGAGGGCTGCGAGAGCAGTACTTC
-,TRBV5-1,TRBJ2-2,-,CASSLEAGGTGELFF,TGCGCCAGCAGCTTGGAGGCAGGGGGGACCGGGGAGCTGTTTTTT
-,TRBV18,TRBJ2-7,-,CASSPPGNSYEQYF,TGTGCCAGCTCACCCCCAGGGAACTCCTACGAGCAGTACTTC
TRBD1,TRBV5-1,TRBJ1-2,-,CASSLSGTGYYGYTF,TGCGCCAGCAGCCTCTCCGGGACAGGGTACTATGGCTACACCTTC
TRBD2,TRBV7-9,TRBJ2-1,-,CASGTSELNEQFF,TGTGCCAGCGGAACTAGCGAACTGAATGAGCAGTTCTTC
TRBD2,TRBV5-1,TRBJ2-1,-,CASSRTSGGGHNEQFF,TGCGCCAGCAGCCGGACTAGCGGGGGAGGACACAATGAGCAGTTCTTC
TRBD1,TRBV6-5,TRBJ1-4,-,CASSSGTGDGEKLFF,TGTGCCAGCAGCTCCGGGACAGGGGATGGTGAAAAACTGTTTTTT
-,TRBV10-1,TRBJ2-2,few,CASSESFNGELFF,TGCGCCAGCAGTGAGTCTTTTAACGGGGAGCTGTTTTTT
-,TRBV5-1,TRBJ2-1,-,CASSLRDSYNEQFF,TGCGCCAGCAGCTTGCGGGACTCCTACAATGAGCAGTTCTTC
TRBD1,TRBV19,TRBJ2-3,-,CASSTRTGPSTDTQYF,TGTGCCAGTAGTACCAGGACAGGGCCTAGCACAGATACGCAGTATTTT
TRBD1,TRBV2,TRBJ2-1,-,CASSDGDRARNEQFF,TGTGCCAGCAGTGATGGGGACAGGGCGCGGAATGAGCAGTTCTTC
TRBD2,TRBV28,TRBJ2-7,-,CASKDPSGFSYEQYF,TGTGCCAGCAAGGACCCTAGCGGGTTTTCCTACGAGCAGTACTTC
TRBD1,TRBV7-3,TRBJ1-5,once,CASSQDRDQPQHF,TGTGCCAGCAGCCAGGACAGGGATCAGCCCCAGCATTTT
-,TRBV6-2/TRBV6-3,TRBJ1-3,-,CASSYLPGRDTIYF,TGTGCCAGCAGTTACCTCCCCGGCCGGGACACCATATATTTT
TRBD2,TRBV13,TRBJ2-1,-,CASKPGEGNEQFF,TGTGCCAGCAAGCCGGGGGAGGGGAATGAGCAGTTCTTC
TRBD1,TRBV4-1,TRBJ1-2,-,CASSQGGTGLRGYTF,TGCGCCAGCAGCCAAGGAGGGACAGGGCTGCGAGGCTACACCTTC
-,TRBV11-2,TRBJ2-2,-,CASSARGADTGELFF,TGTGCCAGCAGCGCTCGGGGGGCCGACACCGGGGAGCTGTTTTTT
TRBD1,TRBV7-2,TRBJ2-7,-,CASSTRRSGTGYEQYF,TGTGCCAGCAGCACCAGGCGGTCAGGGACAGGGTACGAGCAGTACTTC
TRBD1,TRBV24-1,TRBJ2-7,-,CATSDPGTGDLRGQYF,TGTGCCACCAGTGATCCGGGGACAGGGGACTTAAGGGGGCAGTACTTC
-,TRBV7-2,TRBJ2-2,-,CASSHLTTNTGELFF,TGTGCCAGCAGCCACTTAACCACGAACACCGGGGAGCTGTTTTTT
-,TRBV5-3,TRBJ1-1,-,CARSSGLVEAFF,TGTGCCAGAAGCTCAGGTCTGGTCGAAGCTTTCTTT
TRBD1,TRBV5-1,TRBJ2-2,-,CASSFPEGTATTGELFF,TGCGCCAGCAGCTTCCCCGAAGGGACAGCTACCACCGGGGAGCTGTTTTTT
-,TRBV12-3/TRBV12-4,TRBJ1-1,-,CASSFQRGTEAFF,TGTGCCAGCAGCTTTCAACGGGGCACTGAAGCTTTCTTT
-,TRBV12-3/TRBV12-4,TRBJ1-1,once,CASSSTLNTEAFF,TGTGCCAGCAGTTCAACTCTGAACACTGAAGCTTTCTTT
TRBD1,TRBV14,TRBJ1-6,-,CASSGRGTPLHF,TGTGCCAGCAGCGGCAGGGGGACACCCCTCCACTTT
-,TRBV19,TRBJ1-1,few,CASSIQGLNTEAFF,TGTGCCAGTAGTATTCAGGGGTTGAACACTGAAGCTTTCTTT
-,TRBV14,TRBJ2-7,-,CASSPSSGEQYF,TGTGCCAGCAGTCCATCGAGCGGCGAGCAGTACTTC
-,TRBV5-6,TRBJ1-5,-,CASSRQGGWRQPQHF,TGTGCCAGCAGCCGTCAGGGAGGGTGGCGGCAGCCCCAGCATTTT
-,TRBV5-6,TRBJ1-3,once,CASSLGQARNTIYF,TGTGCCAGCAGCTTGGGACAGGCAAGAAACACCATATATTTT
-,TRBV7-9,TRBJ2-2,-,CASSLARVGHLLTGELFF,TGTGCCAGCAGCTTAGCTCGGGTGGGACATTTACTCACCGGGGAGCTGTTTTTT
-,TRBV7-9,TRBJ2-1,once,CASSSSHNEQFF,TGTGCCAGCAGCTCCTCTCACAATGAGCAGTTCTTC
-,TRBV7-9,TRBJ2-7,-,CASSLARGYEQYF,TGTGCCAGCAGCTTAGCCAGGGGCTACGAGCAGTACTTC
-,TRBV14,TRBJ1-2,-,CASSHRGYTF,TGTGCCAGCAGCCATAGAGGCTACACCTTC
TRBD1,TRBV5-5,TRBJ1-3,-,CASSLGQGSNTIYF,TGTGCCAGCAGCCTCGGACAGGGATCGAACACCATATATTTT
TRBD1,TRBV19,TRBJ2-3,-,CASSVGQGADTQYF,TGTGCCAGTAGTGTAGGACAGGGGGCAGATACGCAGTATTTT
-,TRBV30,TRBJ1-1,-,CAWRMSRGTEAFF,TGTGCCTGGAGAATGAGCCGAGGGACTGAAGCTTTCTTT
-,TRBV5-8,TRBJ1-5,-,CASSLGGVGADQPQHF,TGTGCCAGCAGCTTGGGTGGGGTAGGGGCGGATCAGCCCCAGCATTTT
-,TRBV6-1,TRBJ1-1,-,CASSEIRNTEAFF,TGTGCCAGCAGTGAAATCCGGAACACTGAAGCTTTCTTT
-,TRBV5-5,TRBJ2-1,once,CASSSGVNSYNEQFF,TGTGCCAGCAGCTCCGGGGTAAACTCCTACAATGAGCAGTTCTTC
TRBD1,TRBV10-2,TRBJ2-7,-,CASNDGTAYEQYF,TGCGCCAGCAACGACGGGACAGCTTACGAGCAGTACTTC
-,TRBV5-1,TRBJ1-4,-,CASSVPGGGEKLFF,TGCGCCAGCAGCGTCCCGGGGGGGGGAGAAAAACTGTTTTTT
-,TRBV30,TRBJ2-1,-,CAWSVERSSLASDEQFF,TGTGCCTGGAGTGTAGAACGATCTAGTTTGGCTTCTGATGAGCAGTTCTTC
-,TRBV5-4,TRBJ2-7,-,CASRVAGGNYEQYF,TGTGCCAGCAGAGTGGCTGGCGGCAACTACGAGCAGTACTTC
-,TRBV7-9,TRBJ1-2,-,CASSLGADYGYTF,TGTGCCAGCAGCTTAGGCGCGGACTATGGCTACACCTTC
-,TRBV5-5,TRBJ2-7,-,CASSFRVLSYEQYF,TGTGCCAGCAGCTTCAGGGTCCTCTCCTACGAGCAGTACTTC
TRBD1,TRBV5-4,TRBJ1-5,-,CASSAGQESNQPQHF,TGTGCCAGCAGCGCCGGACAGGAGTCCAATCAGCCCCAGCATTTT
-,TRBV29-1,TRBJ1-2,once,CSVDRGVPGHGYTF,TGCAGCGTTGATCGGGGGGTTCCCGGGCATGGCTACACCTTC
-,TRBV4-1,TRBJ1-1,-,CASSQPGVRNTEAFF,TGCGCCAGCAGCCAACCCGGGGTAAGGAACACTGAAGCTTTCTTT